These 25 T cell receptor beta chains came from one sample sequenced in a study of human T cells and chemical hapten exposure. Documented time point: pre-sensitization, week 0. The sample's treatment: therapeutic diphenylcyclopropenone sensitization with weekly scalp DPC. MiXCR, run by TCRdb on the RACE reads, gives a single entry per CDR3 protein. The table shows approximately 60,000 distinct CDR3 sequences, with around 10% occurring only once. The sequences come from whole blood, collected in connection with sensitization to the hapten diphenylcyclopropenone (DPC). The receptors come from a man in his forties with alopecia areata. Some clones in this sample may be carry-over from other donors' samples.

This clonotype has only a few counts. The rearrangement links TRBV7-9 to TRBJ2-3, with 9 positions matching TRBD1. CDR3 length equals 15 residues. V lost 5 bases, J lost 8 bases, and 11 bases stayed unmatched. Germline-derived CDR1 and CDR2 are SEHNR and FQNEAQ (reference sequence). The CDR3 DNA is TGTGCCAGCAGCGCGGGACAGGGTATTGGGGGTACGCAGTATTTT. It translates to CASSAGQGIGGTQYF.

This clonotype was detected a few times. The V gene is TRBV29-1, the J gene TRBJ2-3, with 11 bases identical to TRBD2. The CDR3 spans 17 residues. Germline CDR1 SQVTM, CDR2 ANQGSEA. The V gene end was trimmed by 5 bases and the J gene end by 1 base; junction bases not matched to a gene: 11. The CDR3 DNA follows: TGCAGCGTTTTGGTCGGGGGACTAGCGGACGGCACAGATACGCAGTATTTT. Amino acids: CSVLVGGLADGTDTQYF.

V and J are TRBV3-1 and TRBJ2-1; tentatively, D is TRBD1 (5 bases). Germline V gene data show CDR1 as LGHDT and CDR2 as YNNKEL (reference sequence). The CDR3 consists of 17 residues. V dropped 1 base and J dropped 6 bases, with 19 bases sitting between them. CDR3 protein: CASSQVDLRSRGNEQFF. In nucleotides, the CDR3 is TGTGCCAGCAGCCAAGTAGACTTGAGGAGTAGGGGCAATGAGCAGTTCTTC.

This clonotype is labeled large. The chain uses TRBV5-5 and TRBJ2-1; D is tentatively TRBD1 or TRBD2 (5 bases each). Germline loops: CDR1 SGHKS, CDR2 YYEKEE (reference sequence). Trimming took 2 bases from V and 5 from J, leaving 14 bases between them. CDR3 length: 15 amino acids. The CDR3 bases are TGTGCCAGCAGCTTCCCCGGGACCACTAACAATGAGCAGTTCTTC. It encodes CASSFPGTTNNEQFF.

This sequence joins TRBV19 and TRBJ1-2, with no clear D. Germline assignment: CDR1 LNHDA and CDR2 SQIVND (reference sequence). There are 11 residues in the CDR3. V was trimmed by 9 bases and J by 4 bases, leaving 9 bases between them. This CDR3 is CASQEFYGYTF. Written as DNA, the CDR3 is TGTGCCAGCCAGGAGTTCTATGGCTACACCTTC. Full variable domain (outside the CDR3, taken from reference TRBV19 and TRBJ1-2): DGGITQSPKYLFRKEGQNVTLSCEQNLNHDAMYWYRQDPGQGLRLIYYSQIVNDFQKGDIAEGYSVSREKKESFPLTVTSAQKNPTAFYLCASQEFYGYTFGSGTRLTVV.

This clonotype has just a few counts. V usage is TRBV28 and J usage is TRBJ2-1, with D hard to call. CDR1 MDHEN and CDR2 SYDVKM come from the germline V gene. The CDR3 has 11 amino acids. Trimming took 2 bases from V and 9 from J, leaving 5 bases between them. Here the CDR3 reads CASSLTSEQFF. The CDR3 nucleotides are TGTGCCAGCAGTTTAACCAGTGAGCAGTTCTTC.

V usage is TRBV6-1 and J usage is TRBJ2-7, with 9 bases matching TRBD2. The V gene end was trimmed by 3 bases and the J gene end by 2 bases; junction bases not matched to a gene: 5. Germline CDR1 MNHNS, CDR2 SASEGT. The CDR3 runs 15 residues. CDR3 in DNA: TGTGCCAGCAGTGAGGGGGGACTAGCCCCCTACGAGCAGTACTTC. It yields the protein CASSEGGLAPYEQYF.

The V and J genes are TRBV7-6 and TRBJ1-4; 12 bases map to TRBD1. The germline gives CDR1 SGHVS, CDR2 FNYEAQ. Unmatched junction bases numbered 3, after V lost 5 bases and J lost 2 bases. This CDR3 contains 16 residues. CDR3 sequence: CASSRDRGQTNEKLFF. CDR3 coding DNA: TGTGCCAGCAGCAGGGACAGGGGGCAGACTAATGAAAAACTGTTTTTT.

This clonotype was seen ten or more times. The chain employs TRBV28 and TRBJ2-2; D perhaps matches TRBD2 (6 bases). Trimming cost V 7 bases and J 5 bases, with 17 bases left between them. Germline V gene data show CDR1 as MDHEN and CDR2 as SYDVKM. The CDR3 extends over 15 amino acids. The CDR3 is CASNPWGDQTGELFF. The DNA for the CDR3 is TGTGCCAGCAACCCCTGGGGGGACCAGACCGGGGAGCTGTTTTTT. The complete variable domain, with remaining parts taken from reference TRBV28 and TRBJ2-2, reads DVKVTQSSRYLVKRTGEKVFLECVQDMDHENMFWYRQDPGLGLRLIYFSYDVKMKEKGDIPEGYSVSREKKERFSLILESASTNQTSMYLCASNPWGDQTGELFFGEGSRLTVL.

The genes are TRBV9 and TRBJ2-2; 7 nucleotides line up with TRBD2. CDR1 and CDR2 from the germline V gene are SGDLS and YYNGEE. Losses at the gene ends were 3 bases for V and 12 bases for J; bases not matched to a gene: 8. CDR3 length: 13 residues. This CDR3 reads CASSAGTTLKLFF. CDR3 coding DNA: TGTGCCAGCAGCGCCGGGACTACTCTTAAGCTGTTTTTT.

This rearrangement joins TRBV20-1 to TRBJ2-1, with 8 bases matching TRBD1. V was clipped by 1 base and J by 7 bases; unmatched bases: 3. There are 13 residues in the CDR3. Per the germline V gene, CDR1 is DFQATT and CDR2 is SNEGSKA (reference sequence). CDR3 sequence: CSARGTGFNEQFF. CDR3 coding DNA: TGCAGTGCTAGAGGGACAGGGTTTAATGAGCAGTTCTTC.

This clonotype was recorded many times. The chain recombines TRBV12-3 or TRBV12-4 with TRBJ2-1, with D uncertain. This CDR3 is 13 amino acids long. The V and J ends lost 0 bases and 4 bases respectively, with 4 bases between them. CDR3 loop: CASSLARYNEQFF. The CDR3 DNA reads TGTGCCAGCAGTTTAGCCAGATACAATGAGCAGTTCTTC.

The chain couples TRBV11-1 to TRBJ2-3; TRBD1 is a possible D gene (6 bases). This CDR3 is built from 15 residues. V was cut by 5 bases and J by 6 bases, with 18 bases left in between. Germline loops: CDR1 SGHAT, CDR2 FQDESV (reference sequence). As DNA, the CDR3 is TGTGCCAGCAGCCTAGGGGACACCCTAATGGATACGCAGTATTTT. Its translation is CASSLGDTLMDTQYF.

The CDR3 reads CASKEDLQETQYF. The CDR3 DNA is TGTGCCAGCAAGGAGGACCTACAAGAGACCCAGTACTTC. The chain couples TRBV2 to TRBJ2-5; TRBD2 is a possible D gene (5 bases). Deletions cut 7 bases from V and 2 bases from J, with 11 bases between. Germline V gives CDR1 SNHLY, CDR2 FYNNEI. This CDR3 region has 13 residues.

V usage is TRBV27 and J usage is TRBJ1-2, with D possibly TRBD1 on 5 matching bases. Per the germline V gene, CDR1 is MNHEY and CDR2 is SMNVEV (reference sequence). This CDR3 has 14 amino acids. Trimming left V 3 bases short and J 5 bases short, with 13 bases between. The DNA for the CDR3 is TGTGCCAGCAGTTTGGAGGGGTATGGGTATGGCTACACCTTC. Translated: CASSLEGYGYGYTF.

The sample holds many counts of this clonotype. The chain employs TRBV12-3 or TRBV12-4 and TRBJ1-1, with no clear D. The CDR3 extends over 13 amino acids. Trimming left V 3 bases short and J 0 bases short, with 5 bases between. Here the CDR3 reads CASSFKVNTEAFF. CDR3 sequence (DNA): TGTGCCAGCAGTTTTAAAGTGAACACTGAAGCTTTCTTT.

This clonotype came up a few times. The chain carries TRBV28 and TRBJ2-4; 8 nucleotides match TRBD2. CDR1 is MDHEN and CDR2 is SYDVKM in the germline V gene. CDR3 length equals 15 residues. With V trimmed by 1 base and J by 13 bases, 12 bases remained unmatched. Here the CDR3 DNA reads TGTGCCAGCAGTTTATCGAAGATTTTTAGCGGGGAGCAGTACTTC. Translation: CASSLSKIFSGEQYF.

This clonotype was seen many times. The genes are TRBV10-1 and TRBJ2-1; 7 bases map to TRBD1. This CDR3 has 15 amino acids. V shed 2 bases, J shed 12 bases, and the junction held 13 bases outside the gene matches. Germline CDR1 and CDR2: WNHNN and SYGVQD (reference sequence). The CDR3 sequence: CASSERKMSGQAQFF. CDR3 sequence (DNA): TGCGCCAGCAGTGAGCGGAAAATGTCCGGACAGGCGCAGTTCTTC.

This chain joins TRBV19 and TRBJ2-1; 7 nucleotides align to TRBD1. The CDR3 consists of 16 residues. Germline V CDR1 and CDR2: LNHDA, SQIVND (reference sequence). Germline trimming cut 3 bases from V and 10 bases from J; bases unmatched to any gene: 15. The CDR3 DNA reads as TGTGCCAGTAGTATGCGAGGGGGCTCGATATCACTGGAGCAGTTCTTC. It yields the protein CASSMRGGSISLEQFF.

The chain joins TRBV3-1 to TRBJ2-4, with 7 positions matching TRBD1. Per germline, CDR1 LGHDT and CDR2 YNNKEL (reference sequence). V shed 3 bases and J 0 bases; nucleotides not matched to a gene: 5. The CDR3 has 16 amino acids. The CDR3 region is CASSQDDRVAKNIQYF. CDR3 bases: TGTGCCAGCAGCCAGGACGACAGGGTAGCCAAAAACATTCAGTACTTC.

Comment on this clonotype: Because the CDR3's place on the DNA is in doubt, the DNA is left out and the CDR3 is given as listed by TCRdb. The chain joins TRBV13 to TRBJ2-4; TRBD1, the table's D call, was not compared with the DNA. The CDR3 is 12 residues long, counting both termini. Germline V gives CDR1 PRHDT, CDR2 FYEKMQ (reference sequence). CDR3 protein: CASSFAQGAADF.

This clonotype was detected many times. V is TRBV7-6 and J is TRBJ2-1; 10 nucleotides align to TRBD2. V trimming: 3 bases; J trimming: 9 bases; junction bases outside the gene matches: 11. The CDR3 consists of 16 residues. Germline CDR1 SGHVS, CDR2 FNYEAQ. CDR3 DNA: TGTGCCAGCAGCTTTATGCTAGCGGGAGTGGGGGGTGAGCAGTTCTTC. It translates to CASSFMLAGVGGEQFF.

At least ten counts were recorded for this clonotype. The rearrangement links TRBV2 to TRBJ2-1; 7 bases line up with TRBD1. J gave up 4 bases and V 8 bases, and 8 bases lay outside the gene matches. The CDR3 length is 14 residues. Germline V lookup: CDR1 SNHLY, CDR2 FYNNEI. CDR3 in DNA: TGTGCCAGCGAGATTGACAGGGCTTACAATGAGCAGTTCTTC. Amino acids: CASEIDRAYNEQFF.

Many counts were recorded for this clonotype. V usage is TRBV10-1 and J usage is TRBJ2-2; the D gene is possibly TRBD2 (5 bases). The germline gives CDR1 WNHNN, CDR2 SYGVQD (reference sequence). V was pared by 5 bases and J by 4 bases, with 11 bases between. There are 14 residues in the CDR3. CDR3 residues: CASSREISTGELFF. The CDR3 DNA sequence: TGCGCCAGCAGTAGGGAGATTAGCACCGGGGAGCTGTTTTTT.

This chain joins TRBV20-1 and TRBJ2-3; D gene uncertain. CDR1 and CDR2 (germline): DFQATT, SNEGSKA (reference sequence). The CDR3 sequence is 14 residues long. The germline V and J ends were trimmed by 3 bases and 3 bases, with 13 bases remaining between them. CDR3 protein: CSASINFGTDTQYF. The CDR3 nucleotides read TGCAGTGCTAGTATTAACTTTGGGACAGATACGCAGTATTTT.